What follows are 18 T cell receptor beta chains derived from one specimen sequenced in a study of human T cells and chemical hapten exposure. In TCRdb, the RACE reads were re-called with MiXCR into one record per CDR3 protein. This sample has more than 300,000 distinct CDR3 sequences, with over 5% found just once. This sample's time point: pre-sensitization, week 0. Treatment in this sample: therapeutic diphenylcyclopropenone sensitization with weekly scalp DPC. This specimen was whole blood, taken in connection with sensitization to the hapten diphenylcyclopropenone (DPC). The receptors here all came from a woman between 18 and 30 years old with alopecia areata. Some clones in this sample may be carry-over from other donors' samples.

This clonotype was seen repeatedly, ten times or more. The J gene is TRBJ1-1, the V gene TRBV6-5; D is unclear. V lost 0 bases and J lost 4, with 9 bases in between. The CDR3 is 14 amino acids. Germline CDR1 is MNHEY and CDR2 is SVGAGI. This chain's CDR3 is CASSYSGSGTEAFF. The CDR3 DNA is TGTGCCAGCAGTTACTCCGGCTCCGGCACTGAAGCTTTCTTT.

This clonotype showed up many times. The chain joins TRBV6-6 to TRBJ1-3, with D perhaps TRBD1 (6 bases). The CDR3 has 16 amino acids. The V gene lost 2 bases and the J gene lost 0 bases, with 11 bases spanning the gap. Germline CDR1 is MNHNY and CDR2 is SVGAGI (reference sequence). CDR3 DNA sequence: TGTGCCAGCAGTTACGGTACAGGGAGCTCTGGAAACACCATATATTTT. Encoded protein: CASSYGTGSSGNTIYF.

Remarks on this clonotype: A single base separates this from a much larger clone, so it may be a read error. The rearrangement uses TRBV14 and TRBJ2-3; D might be TRBD1 (6 bases). The CDR3 has 13 residues. V was cut by 4 bases and J by 6 bases, with 11 bases left in between. Germline CDR1 reads SGHDN; CDR2 reads FVKESK. In DNA form, the CDR3 reads TGTGCCAGCAGCCCCGGACAGTTTGATACGCAGTATTTT. It specifies CASSPGQFDTQYF.

The V and J genes are TRBV9 and TRBJ2-1; TRBD2 agrees at 7 bases. Germline V gene data show CDR1 as SGDLS and CDR2 as YYNGEE. Losses at the gene ends were 0 bases for V and 6 bases for J; bases not matched to a gene: 15. The CDR3 runs to 18 residues. CDR3 residues: CASSVAGPERGVGNEQFF. As DNA, the CDR3 is TGTGCCAGCAGCGTAGCCGGTCCAGAACGGGGGGTCGGCAATGAGCAGTTCTTC.

The table lists this clonotype with many counts. The chain uses TRBV18 and TRBJ2-6, with D uncertain. The length of the CDR3 is 16 residues. From germline, CDR1 is KGHSH and CDR2 LQKENI. Trimming shortened V by 3 bases and J by 0 bases, and 9 bases separated the two germline ends. CDR3 sequence reads: CASSPPGTSGANVLTF. CDR3 in DNA: TGTGCCAGCTCACCCCCAGGAACCTCTGGGGCCAACGTCCTGACTTTC.

This clonotype was detected ten times or more. The rearrangement links TRBV6-6 to TRBJ1-5; 11 bases map to TRBD1. CDR3 size: 14 residues. The V gene end was trimmed by 6 bases and the J gene end by 6 bases; junction bases not matched to a gene: 4. The germline V gene encodes CDR1 MNHNY and CDR2 SVGAGI (reference sequence). CDR3 sequence: CASSGQGASQPQHF. CDR3 nucleotide sequence: TGTGCCAGCAGCGGACAGGGGGCCAGTCAGCCCCAGCATTTT.

V gene TRBV3-1 combines with J gene TRBJ2-7; D not resolved. The CDR3 has 13 amino acids. The germline V and J ends were trimmed by 3 bases and 3 bases, with 9 bases remaining between them. Germline CDR1 reads LGHDT; CDR2 reads YNNKEL (reference sequence). CDR3 protein: CASSHLGNYEQYF. DNA of the CDR3: TGTGCCAGCAGCCATTTGGGGAACTACGAGCAGTACTTC.

This clonotype was recorded many times. The rearrangement links TRBV7-3 to TRBJ1-3; possible D gene TRBD1, 6 bases. Per the germline V gene, CDR1 is SGHTA and CDR2 is FQGTGA. Trimming cost V 4 bases and J 4 bases, with 8 bases left between them. The CDR3 covers 13 residues. The CDR3 loop reads CASSSGQGNTIYF. For the CDR3, the DNA is TGTGCCAGCAGCTCCGGACAGGGAAACACCATATATTTT.

This clonotype came up many times. The rearrangement uses TRBV28 and TRBJ2-1; D unclear. CDR3 size: 15 residues. Germline V gene data show CDR1 as MDHEN and CDR2 as SYDVKM. V was shortened by 7 bases and J by 10 bases, with 23 bases between the two germline ends. DNA of the CDR3: TGTGCCAGCATCGCACCGGGCCCTGGGTTTGACGAGCAGTTCTTC. This encodes CASIAPGPGFDEQFF. Full variable domain (remainder filled in from reference TRBV28 and TRBJ2-1): DVKVTQSSRYLVKRTGEKVFLECVQDMDHENMFWYRQDPGLGLRLIYFSYDVKMKEKGDIPEGYSVSREKKERFSLILESASTNQTSMYLCASIAPGPGFDEQFFGPGTRLTVL.

The J gene is TRBJ1-3, the V gene TRBV7-6; 7 bases align to TRBD1. Trimming at V came to 2 bases and at J to 0 bases, leaving 4 bases not matched to a gene. Germline V CDR1 and CDR2: SGHVS, FNYEAQ. The CDR3 extends over 16 amino acids. Here the CDR3 DNA reads TGTGCCAGCAGCTTAATTGGGACAGCCTCTGGAAACACCATATATTTT. Encoded protein: CASSLIGTASGNTIYF.

V gene TRBV4-2 combines with J gene TRBJ1-1; 7 bases are a match to TRBD1. Unmatched junction bases numbered 7, after V lost 6 bases and J lost 0 bases. Germline values: CDR1 LGHNA, CDR2 YNFKEQ. The CDR3 is made up of 15 amino acids. Here the CDR3 DNA reads TGTGCCAGCAGACTTGCGACAGGGTTGAACACTGAAGCTTTCTTT. Protein product: CASRLATGLNTEAFF.

This clonotype was picked up a small number of times. The gene calls are TRBV12-3 or TRBV12-4 and TRBJ2-6; 9 bases fit TRBD1. The J segment lost 1 base and the V segment lost 6 bases, leaving 10 bases of the junction unmatched. This CDR3 has 18 amino acids. Here the CDR3 DNA reads TGTGCCAGCAGGCCACGGACAGGGGTGATTTCTGGGGCCAACGTCCTGACTTTC. This gives the protein CASRPRTGVISGANVLTF.

This clonotype occurred a few times. CDR3 in amino acids: CASSLPVGQGTNEQFF. The CDR3 bases are TGTGCCAGCAGCTTGCCTGTTGGACAGGGCACCAATGAGCAGTTCTTC. The chain uses TRBV7-9 and TRBJ2-1; TRBD1 matches at 8 bases. This CDR3 contains 16 residues. Per germline, CDR1 SEHNR and CDR2 FQNEAQ (reference sequence). The J segment lost 6 bases and the V segment lost 3 bases, leaving 10 bases of the junction unmatched.

V usage is TRBV20-1 and J usage is TRBJ1-2, with no clear D. V dropped 2 bases and J dropped 0 bases, with 10 bases sitting between them. This CDR3 comprises 14 residues. Germline V gene lookup returns CDR1 DFQATT and CDR2 SNEGSKA (reference sequence). CDR3 coding DNA: TGCAGTGCTAGACCCATTGGGGCTAACTATGGCTACACCTTC. Translated, it gives CSARPIGANYGYTF.

This clonotype has only a few counts. The chain is built from TRBV10-3 and TRBJ2-5; a weak D match, TRBD1 (6 bases). The germline V and J ends were trimmed by 3 bases and 1 base, with 18 bases remaining between them. This CDR3 is built from 17 residues. The V gene's germline CDR1 is ENHRY and CDR2 SYGVKD. DNA for the CDR3: TGTGCCATCAGTGACATCGGAGCTACAGGGTCCCAAGAGACCCAGTACTTC. Translated, it gives CAISDIGATGSQETQYF.

This clonotype was picked up many times. This chain uses TRBV6-1 with TRBJ1-5; the match to TRBD1 covers 9 bases. The V gene end was trimmed by 0 bases and the J gene end by 2 bases; junction bases not matched to a gene: 5. The CDR3 extends over 17 amino acids. CDR1 is MNHNS, CDR2 SASEGT, per germline. CDR3 region: CASSEAFRTGGNQPQHF. The CDR3, as DNA: TGTGCCAGCAGTGAAGCATTCAGGACAGGGGGCAATCAGCCCCAGCATTTT.

This clonotype came up many times. V gene TRBV27 combines with J gene TRBJ2-7; D is ambiguous. The germline V gene has CDR1 MNHEY and CDR2 SMNVEV (reference sequence). This CDR3 contains 11 residues. V was pared by 7 bases and J by 6 bases, with 10 bases between. CDR3 nucleotides: TGTGCCAGCACCTTGGGGTCCGAGCAGTACTTC. Amino acid sequence: CASTLGSEQYF.

This clonotype was detected ten times or more. The chain employs TRBV20-1 and TRBJ1-2; D gene uncertain. CDR1 and CDR2 (germline): DFQATT, SNEGSKA (reference sequence). The CDR3 contains 15 residues. With 1 base removed from V and 5 bases from J, the gap between germline ends came to 17 bases. The CDR3 reads CSARGQGGILYGYTF. The CDR3 nucleotides read TGCAGTGCTAGAGGTCAAGGCGGAATACTATATGGCTACACCTTC.